The source of this T cell receptor beta chain is a study of cytomegalovirus exposure and HLA in healthy donors. Study overall: An earlier analysis identified 120 million or so unique TCR beta sequences in about 179 million T cells. Study-wide results and limits: According to an earlier analysis, most TCR beta V segments yielded productive rearrangements about 87% or about 30% of the time. Cytomegalovirus association was assigned to over 150 TCR beta chains.

PCR was performed using 60 Vbeta and 13 Jbeta primers. Libraries were prepared by immunoSEQ multiplex PCR; TCRdb keeps only in-frame clonotypes and omits some of them. Counted here are 200,000 or so clones, 70% to 85% occurring once; the ten biggest clones make up 0.22%. Comments on this clone: Its antigen is not known.

Deletions cut 5 bases from V and 8 bases from J, with 15 bases between. The CDR3 has 14 amino acids. The germline CDR1 and CDR2 sequences are PRHDT and FYEKMQ (reference sequence). The sequence came from a girl between 2 and 10 years old in good health and CMV-seronegative. The chain links TRBV13 to TRBJ1-4, with D unclear. The material sequenced was PBMCs. This CDR3 reads CASSPRETQEKLFF. In DNA, the CDR3 is TGTGCCAGCAGCCCGAGGGAGACACAAGAAAAACTGTTTTTT.